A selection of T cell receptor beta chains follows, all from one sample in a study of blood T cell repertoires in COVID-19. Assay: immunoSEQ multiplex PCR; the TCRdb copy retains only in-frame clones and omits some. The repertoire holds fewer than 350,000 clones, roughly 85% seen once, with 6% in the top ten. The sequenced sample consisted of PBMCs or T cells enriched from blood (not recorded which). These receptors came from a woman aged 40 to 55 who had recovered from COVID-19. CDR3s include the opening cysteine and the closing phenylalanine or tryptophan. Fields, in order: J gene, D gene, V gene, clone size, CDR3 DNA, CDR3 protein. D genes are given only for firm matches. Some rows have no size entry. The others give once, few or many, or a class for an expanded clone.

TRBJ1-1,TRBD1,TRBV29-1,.,TGCAGCGTTGACCCCAGGGGGCGAGCAGTTGAAGCTTTCTTT,CSVDPRGRAVEAFF
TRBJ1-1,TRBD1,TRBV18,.,TGTGCCAGCTCACGGGACAGGAACACTGAAGCTTTCTTT,CASSRDRNTEAFF
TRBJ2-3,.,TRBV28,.,TGTGCCAGCAGTTTATCCCAAGATACGCAGTATTTT,CASSLSQDTQYF
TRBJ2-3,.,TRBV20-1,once,TGCAGTGCTAGTCGAGCGGCCCTCCGACCAGATACGCAGTATTTT,CSASRAALRPDTQYF
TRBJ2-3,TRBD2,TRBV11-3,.,TGTGCCAGCAGCCGGGGGGCAGATACGCAGTATTTT,CASSRGADTQYF
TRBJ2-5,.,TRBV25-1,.,TGTGCCAGCAGTCCACTGGGGGGGCCCGGGTGGACCCAGTACTTC,CASSPLGGPGWTQYF
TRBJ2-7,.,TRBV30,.,TGTGCCTGGACCTGGGGTTTAGGGGCCTACGAGCAGTACTTC,CAWTWGLGAYEQYF
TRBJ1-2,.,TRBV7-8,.,TGTGCCAGCAGCTTAATGGCGGAAAACTATGGCTACACCTTC,CASSLMAENYGYTF
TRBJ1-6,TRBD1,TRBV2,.,TGTGCCAGCAGTGACAGGGGGAGGTTAAATTCACCCCTCCACTTT,CASSDRGRLNSPLHF
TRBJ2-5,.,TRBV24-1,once,TGTGCCACCAGTGATGGACAGTCCCTAGAGACCCAGTACTTC,CATSDGQSLETQYF
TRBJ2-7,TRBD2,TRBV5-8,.,TGTGCCAGCACCTTCGGCGGGAGCTCCTACGAGCAGTACTTC,CASTFGGSSYEQYF
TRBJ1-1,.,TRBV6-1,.,TGTGCCAGCAGTGAGAGTTCCTCGGAGGCTTTCTTT,CASSESSSEAFF
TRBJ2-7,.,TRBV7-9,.,TGTGCCAGCAGCTCGAACAGGGCGCACGAGCAGTACTTC,CASSSNRAHEQYF
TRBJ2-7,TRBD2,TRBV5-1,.,TGCGCCAGCAGCCCGGCCGGGACTAAGCTCTACGAGCAGTACTTC,CASSPAGTKLYEQYF
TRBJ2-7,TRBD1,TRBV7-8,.,TGTGCCAGCAGCTTAGCAGGGGGCGTCTACGAGCAGTACTTC,CASSLAGGVYEQYF
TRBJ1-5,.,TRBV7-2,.,TGTGCCAGCAGCTTAGCGATGAGTCAGCCCCAGCATTTT,CASSLAMSQPQHF
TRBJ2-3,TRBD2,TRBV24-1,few,TGTGCCACCAGTGATCCGCTGACTAGCGGGACCTCAGGTGATACGCAGTATTTT,CATSDPLTSGTSGDTQYF
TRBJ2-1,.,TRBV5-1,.,TGCGCCAGCAGTTCCGACAATGAGCAGTTCTTC,CASSSDNEQFF
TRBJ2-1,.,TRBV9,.,TGTGCCAGCAGCGCGACAACAGGGCCCTACAATGAGCAGTTCTTC,CASSATTGPYNEQFF
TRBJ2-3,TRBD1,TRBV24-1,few,TGTGCCACCAGTGATTTCGGGACAGGGAACCCGGATACGCAGTATTTT,CATSDFGTGNPDTQYF
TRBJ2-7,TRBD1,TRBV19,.,TGTGCCAGTAGTCTAAATGGGGACAGGGTCTACGAGCAGTACTTC,CASSLNGDRVYEQYF
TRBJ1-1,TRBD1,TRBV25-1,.,TGTGCCAGCAGTGGGGGACAGGGGTCTGCTGAAGCTTTCTTT,CASSGGQGSAEAFF
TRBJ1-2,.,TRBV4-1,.,TGCGCCAGCAGCCCGAGCGGGGGGGAAAACTATGGCTACACCTTC,CASSPSGGENYGYTF
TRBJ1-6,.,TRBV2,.,TGTGCCAGCAGGGTGGGGGGCTCCTATAATTCACCCCTCCACTTT,CASRVGGSYNSPLHF
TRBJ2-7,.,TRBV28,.,TGTGCCAGCAGCGAGACAGTCAGGAGCTCCTACGAGCAGTACTTC,CASSETVRSSYEQYF
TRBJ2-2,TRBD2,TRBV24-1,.,TGTGCCACCAGTGATCTAACGACTAGCGGGAGGAACACCGGGGAGCTGTTTTTT,CATSDLTTSGRNTGELFF
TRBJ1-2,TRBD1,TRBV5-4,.,TGTGCCAGCAGCTTGGATTTACGGACAGGGGTTGGCTACACCTTC,CASSLDLRTGVGYTF
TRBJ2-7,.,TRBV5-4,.,TGTGCCAGCAGTATCAGGGCGGCCTCCTACGAGCAGTACTTC,CASSIRAASYEQYF
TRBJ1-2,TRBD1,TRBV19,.,TGTGCCAGCGCCCAGACAGGGGCAGACCTTTATGGCTACACCTTC,CASAQTGADLYGYTF
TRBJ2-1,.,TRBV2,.,TGTGCCAGCAGTGAAAACGGCAGGGATGAGCAGTTCTTC,CASSENGRDEQFF
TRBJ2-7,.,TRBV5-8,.,TGTGCCAGCACCCCCCGCGAGTCCCCATACTCCTACGAGCAGTACTTC,CASTPRESPYSYEQYF
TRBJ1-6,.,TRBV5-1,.,TGCGCCAGCAGCTTCTTGCAGGGTTCGGATTCACCCCTCCACTTT,CASSFLQGSDSPLHF
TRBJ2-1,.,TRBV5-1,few,TGCGCCAGCAGCGCAGACACCAGCCCCACCTACAATGAGCAGTTCTTC,CASSADTSPTYNEQFF
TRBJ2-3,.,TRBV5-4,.,TGTGCCAGCAGCTCGGCGGGTAGCACAGATACGCAGTATTTT,CASSSAGSTDTQYF
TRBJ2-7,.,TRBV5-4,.,TGTGCCAGCAGCTTGGCAGGGAAGTTTAACGAGCAGTACTTC,CASSLAGKFNEQYF
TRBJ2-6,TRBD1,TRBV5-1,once,TGCGCCAGCAGCCTACCAGACAGGGTTGAATCTGGGGCCAACGTCCTGACTTTC,CASSLPDRVESGANVLTF
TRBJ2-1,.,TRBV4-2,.,TGTGCCAGCAGCCAAGATCTACGGCGGTACAATGAGCAGTTCTTC,CASSQDLRRYNEQFF
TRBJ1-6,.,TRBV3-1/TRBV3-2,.,TGTGCCAGCAGCGAACGGGGTCTCGATTCACCCCTCCACTTT,CASSERGLDSPLHF
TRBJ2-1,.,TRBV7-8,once,TGTGCCAGCAGCTCGAGAGGTCTGGATGAGCAGTTCTTC,CASSSRGLDEQFF
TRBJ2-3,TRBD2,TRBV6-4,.,TGTGCCAGCAGTGAGGCTAGCGGGAGCACAGATACGCAGTATTTT,CASSEASGSTDTQYF
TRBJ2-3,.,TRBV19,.,TGTGCCAGTACCGCCAGGGGAGATACGCAGTATTTT,CASTARGDTQYF
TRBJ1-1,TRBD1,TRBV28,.,TGTGCCAGCAGGACAGGGGGCACTGAAGCTTTCTTT,CASRTGGTEAFF
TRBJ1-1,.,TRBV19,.,TGTGCCAGTAGTCCAGTTATGAACACTGAAGCTTTCTTT,CASSPVMNTEAFF
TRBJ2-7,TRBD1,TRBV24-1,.,TGTGCCACCAGTCGGGACAGGGTCTTATACTTC,CATSRDRVLYF
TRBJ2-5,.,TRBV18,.,TGTGCCAGCTCACTTCGTGGCGGGGTTGGAGAGACCCAGTACTTC,CASSLRGGVGETQYF
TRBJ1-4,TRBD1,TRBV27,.,TGTGCCAGCCCACCCGGGACAGGCCTTGAAAAACTGTTTTTT,CASPPGTGLEKLFF
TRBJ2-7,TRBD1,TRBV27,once,TGTGCCAGCAGACGAACAGGGGGCCGAGAGCAGTACTTC,CASRRTGGREQYF
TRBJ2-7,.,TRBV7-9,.,TGTGCCAGCAGCTCTACCGGAGGGTACGAGCAGTACTTC,CASSSTGGYEQYF
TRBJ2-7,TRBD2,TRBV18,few,TGTGCCAGCTCCCTCCCGGGACTAGCGGGAGGAGTCGAGCAGTACTTC,CASSLPGLAGGVEQYF
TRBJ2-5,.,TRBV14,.,TGTGCCAGCAGCCAGTACCCCTCCTCTTGGGCGCAAGAGACCCAGTACTTC,CASSQYPSSWAQETQYF
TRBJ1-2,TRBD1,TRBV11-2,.,TGTGCCAGCAGCCTCGGAACCGGGACAGGGGATACCTTC,CASSLGTGTGDTF
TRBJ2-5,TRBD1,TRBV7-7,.,TGTGCTAGCATCCCCGCGACAGGGGCGGGGGAGACCCAGTACTTC,CASIPATGAGETQYF
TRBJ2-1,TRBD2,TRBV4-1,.,TGCGCCAGCAGCCAGGACAGTAGCGGGAGGGCCGAGGGTGAGCAGTTCTTC,CASSQDSSGRAEGEQFF
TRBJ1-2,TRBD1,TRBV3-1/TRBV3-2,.,TGTGCCAGCAGCCAAGATTTTGGGACAGGGGGCGCTGACTATGGCTACACCTTC,CASSQDFGTGGADYGYTF